The text below deals with one TCR beta chain. This clonotype has at least ten counts. Its specific antigen is unknown. No qualities accompany the bases; no much larger clone lies one base away. Systemically healthy Caucasian individuals from Russia, around 38 in total and aged roughly 6 to 100 years, were included as donors. Around 10 milliliters of peripheral blood were drawn from each donor into EDTA-treated Vacutainer tubes. Ficoll-Paque density-gradient centrifugation was used to isolate PBMCs, with at least 7 million per sample. Total RNA, at least 5 micrograms per sample, was extracted from PBMCs with Trizol reagent. Naive CD45RAhigh/CD27high T cell percentages were measured by flow cytometry on a PBMC aliquot from every donor. The library was generated by 5' RACE. Sequenced on an Illumina HiSeq 2500. A second PCR of about 6 to 12 cycles was run with a J-beta primer mix and a sample-barcoded 5' primer. A template-switch 5' adaptor carrying 12 random nucleotides introduced a unique molecular identifier onto each TCR beta cDNA molecule. At least 2.5 million CDR3-containing paired-end reads were obtained from each sample. First-strand cDNA synthesis was performed from all RNA using the Mint cDNA synthesis kit, with priming by a TRBC-specific oligonucleotide. Following uracil-DNA glycosylase treatment, all cDNA underwent a first 18-cycle PCR with the universal primers M1SS and BC2_uni_R. In the original analysis: Normalization of each sample was performed by random selection of 1 million high-quality reads, each carrying a distinct molecular identifier. Instead of being binned into consensus sequences, reads that shared molecular identifiers were thrown out. MiTCR, run with a Q25 quality threshold and the strictest error-elimination algorithm, handled CDR3 identification, clonotype clustering and error correction. A nonparametric unseen species model with Euler transformation was used to estimate a lower bound on total TCR beta diversity. TCRdb reran the public reads through fastp at Q25 and MiXCR, keeping productive beta chains. Here each entry gathers all rows of one CDR3 protein and keeps the most common genes and DNA. The V and J calls follow TCRdb's processing rather than the paper's. This sample is represented by 700,000 to 1,000,000 distinct CDR3 sequences; around two fifths of them were singletons. Jointly, the top ten make up roughly 19% of the sample.

This entry comes from a study of blood T cells in healthy people across ages (dated by TCRdb to 2014 to 2015). About the full investigation: In model experiments, template switching captured roughly one uniquely barcoded TCR beta cDNA molecule for every two T cells. Age-related changes in TCR beta repertoire diversity were measured in the study by deep sequencing normalized with unique cDNA molecular identifiers. The donors were divided into four age groups: young (average around 16 years), middle-aged (approximately 41), aged (around 67) and long-lived (roughly 86). Donors of different ages were randomly distributed across sequencing lanes to avoid experimental bias. For two donors (one aged 18 to 29 and one aged 80 or older), the study analyzed two additional independent replicas of 1 million unique cDNA reads from the same blood draw. Paper-wide results and their limitations: Compared with the aged group, more naive CD4+ T cells, fewer expanded clones and increased TCR diversity were shown by the long-lived group, suggesting age selection. Estimates of total diversity based on one million sequenced T cells were considered lower bounds and underestimates. Because the CMV infection status of the donors was unknown, age-related changes in expanded clonotypes may potentially have been confounded. Conclusive comparison of naive and antigen-experienced compartments was prevented by the profiling of bulk unsorted PBMCs. There was a strong correlation between observed TCR beta diversity and the percentage of naive T cells measured by flow cytometry. Observed TCR beta diversity per million T cells fell roughly linearly with age, and a significant reduction was already apparent by age about 43.

The germline V gene (reference sequence) gives CDR1 as SGHKS and CDR2 as YYEKEE. V gives up 1 base and J gives up 1 base, and the segment between their germline ends measures 8 bases. The CDR3, cysteine through phenylalanine, is 14 amino acids long. CDR3 DNA is the only sequence kept; it has 42 bases, read in frame from the first base. Material: blood. This sequence uses TRBV5-5 and TRBJ2-5; the D segment could be TRBD2, given 6 matching bases. This clonotype was sampled from a man aged 55 to 70 in good health. The DNA sequence reads TGTGCCAGCAGCTTGAGGAGGGGCCAAGAGACCCAGTACTTC. Protein translation: CASSLRRGQETQYF.